This TCR beta chain was documented in a study of spatial heterogeneity in lung cancer. Study as a whole: On average, each unique TCR and UMI combination appeared more than ten times in raw reads.

CDR1 and CDR2 from the germline V gene are DFQATT and SNEGSKA (reference sequence). Trimming shortened V by 6 bases and J by 2 bases, and 18 bases separated the two germline ends. The CDR3 totals 15 residues. The time point: sample taken at primary tumor resection. Unique molecular identifiers, one per molecule, were present on every TCR cDNA molecule. TCRdb analysed the 5' RACE reads with MiXCR anew, one entry per CDR3 protein. The sample includes 30,000 to 45,000 distinct CDR3 sequences, roughly 7.2% of them seen just once. Only a few counts were recorded for this clonotype. The receptor was isolated from a female donor with early-stage non-small cell lung cancer. The specimen comprised PBMCs, sampled at surgery. The V gene is TRBV20-1, the J gene TRBJ2-3; D might be TRBD1 or TRBD2, each matching 5 bases. CDR3 in amino acids: CSAEIRDPATDTQYF. The CDR3 nucleotides read TGCAGTGCCGAAATCCGGGACCCCGCCACAGATACGCAGTATTTT.